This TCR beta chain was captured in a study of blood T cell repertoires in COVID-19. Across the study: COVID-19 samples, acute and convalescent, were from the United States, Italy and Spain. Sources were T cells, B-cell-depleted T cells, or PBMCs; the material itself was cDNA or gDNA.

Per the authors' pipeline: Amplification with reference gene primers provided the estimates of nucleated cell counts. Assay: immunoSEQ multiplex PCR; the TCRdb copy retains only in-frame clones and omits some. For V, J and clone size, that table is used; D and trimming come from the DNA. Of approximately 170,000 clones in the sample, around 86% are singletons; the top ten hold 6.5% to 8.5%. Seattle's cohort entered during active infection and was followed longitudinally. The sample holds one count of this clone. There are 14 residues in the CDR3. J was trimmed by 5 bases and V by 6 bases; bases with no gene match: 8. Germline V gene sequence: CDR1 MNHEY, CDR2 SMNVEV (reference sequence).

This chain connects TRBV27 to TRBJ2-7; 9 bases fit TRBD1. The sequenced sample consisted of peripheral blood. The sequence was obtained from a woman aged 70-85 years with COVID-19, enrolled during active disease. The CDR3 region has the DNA TGTGCCAGCAGGTCCGGGACAGGGAGTCACGAGCAGTACTTC. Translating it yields CASRSGTGSHEQYF.